Listed below are T cell receptor beta chains from one sample, sequenced in a study of neurological immune-mediated disorders. TCRdb reanalysed the 5' RACE reads using MiXCR and keeps one entry per CDR3 protein. The data contain more than 15,000 distinct CDR3 sequences, under 3.5% of them seen just once; the ten biggest clones take up 20%. Sequencing used CD8+ T cells from blood. These receptor sequences come from a woman aged 40 to 55 in good health. Each CDR3 is given with its conserved first and last residue. A D gene is named only where the DNA matches it firmly. The size of a clone is reported for some rows only, either as once, few or many, or as a class for expanded clones.

j_call: TRBJ2-7; d_call: -; clone_size: many; v_call: TRBV28; cdr3_aa: CASINGTAPGEQYF; cdr3_nt: TGTGCCAGCATTAACGGGACGGCACCAGGAGAGCAGTACTTC
j_call: TRBJ1-2; d_call: -; clone_size: many; v_call: TRBV10-2; cdr3_aa: CASSESQGLYGYTF; cdr3_nt: TGCGCCAGCAGTGAGTCTCAGGGACTCTATGGCTACACCTTC
j_call: TRBJ2-1; d_call: TRBD2; clone_size: many; v_call: TRBV4-3; cdr3_aa: CASSPLVLTSWGYNEQFF; cdr3_nt: TGCGCCAGCAGCCCCCTTGTCCTGACTAGCTGGGGCTACAATGAGCAGTTCTTC
j_call: TRBJ2-7; d_call: -; clone_size: many; v_call: TRBV7-2; cdr3_aa: CASSLEGYQLVEQYF; cdr3_nt: TGTGCCAGCAGCTTAGAGGGCTACCAATTGGTCGAGCAGTACTTC
j_call: TRBJ2-5; d_call: -; clone_size: many; v_call: TRBV7-9; cdr3_aa: CASSFTETQYF; cdr3_nt: TGTGCCAGCAGCTTTACAGAGACCCAGTACTTC
j_call: TRBJ2-7; d_call: TRBD1; clone_size: -; v_call: TRBV28; cdr3_aa: CASSGWDRGVDEQYF; cdr3_nt: TGTGCCAGCAGTGGGTGGGACAGGGGAGTTGACGAGCAGTACTTC
j_call: TRBJ2-7; d_call: -; clone_size: medium-sized; v_call: TRBV10-2; cdr3_aa: CASSEQGPYEQYF; cdr3_nt: TGCGCCAGCAGTGAGCAGGGGCCCTACGAGCAGTACTTC
j_call: TRBJ2-1; d_call: -; clone_size: many; v_call: TRBV6-1; cdr3_aa: CASSEIYEQFF; cdr3_nt: TGTGCCAGCAGTGAAATCTATGAGCAGTTCTTC
j_call: TRBJ1-6; d_call: TRBD1; clone_size: many; v_call: TRBV5-5; cdr3_aa: CASSPGQGVVPLHF; cdr3_nt: TGTGCCAGCAGCCCAGGACAGGGGGTCGTACCCCTCCACTTT
j_call: TRBJ2-7; d_call: -; clone_size: many; v_call: TRBV7-2; cdr3_aa: CASSSEVYEQYF; cdr3_nt: TGTGCCAGCAGCTCGGAAGTCTACGAGCAGTACTTC
j_call: TRBJ2-3; d_call: -; clone_size: many; v_call: TRBV6-5; cdr3_aa: CASTPALRDTQYF; cdr3_nt: TGTGCCAGCACCCCGGCGTTGAGGGATACGCAGTATTTT
j_call: TRBJ2-1; d_call: TRBD2; clone_size: many; v_call: TRBV5-6; cdr3_aa: CASSLDLAGYLINEQFF; cdr3_nt: TGTGCCAGCAGCTTGGATCTAGCGGGATATCTCATCAATGAGCAGTTCTTC
j_call: TRBJ2-7; d_call: TRBD1; clone_size: many; v_call: TRBV6-5; cdr3_aa: CASSPTGTGAYEQYF; cdr3_nt: TGTGCCAGCAGTCCGACCGGGACAGGGGCCTACGAGCAGTACTTC
j_call: TRBJ2-7; d_call: TRBD1; clone_size: many; v_call: TRBV7-2; cdr3_aa: CASSPEGTGGYEQYF; cdr3_nt: TGTGCCAGCAGCCCGGAGGGGACAGGGGGCTACGAGCAGTACTTC
j_call: TRBJ2-4; d_call: TRBD2; clone_size: many; v_call: TRBV6-2/TRBV6-3; cdr3_aa: CASSSGGSHIQYF; cdr3_nt: TGTGCCAGCAGCTCCGGGGGGTCCCACATTCAGTACTTC
j_call: TRBJ1-1; d_call: -; clone_size: many; v_call: TRBV6-5; cdr3_aa: CASSSGPGTEAFF; cdr3_nt: TGTGCCAGCAGTTCTGGCCCGGGCACTGAAGCTTTCTTT
j_call: TRBJ2-2; d_call: TRBD2; clone_size: -; v_call: TRBV10-3; cdr3_aa: CAISESPGRGNTGELFF; cdr3_nt: TGTGCCATCAGTGAGTCGCCTGGGAGGGGGAACACCGGGGAGCTGTTTTTT
j_call: TRBJ2-7; d_call: -; clone_size: many; v_call: TRBV18; cdr3_aa: CASSPRRDSYEQYF; cdr3_nt: TGTGCCAGCTCACCACGCAGGGACTCCTACGAGCAGTACTTC
j_call: TRBJ1-1; d_call: TRBD1; clone_size: many; v_call: TRBV3-1; cdr3_aa: CASSQAGTGFGNTEAFF; cdr3_nt: TGTGCCAGCAGCCAAGCCGGGACAGGGTTCGGGAACACTGAAGCTTTCTTT
j_call: TRBJ2-3; d_call: -; clone_size: many; v_call: TRBV9; cdr3_aa: CASSLPGRGNTQYF; cdr3_nt: TGTGCCAGCAGCCTCCCCGGTAGAGGAAATACGCAGTATTTT
j_call: TRBJ2-4; d_call: -; clone_size: many; v_call: TRBV19; cdr3_aa: CASSIYPLAKNIQYF; cdr3_nt: TGTGCCAGTAGTATATATCCTCTGGCCAAAAACATTCAGTACTTC
j_call: TRBJ2-3; d_call: -; clone_size: many; v_call: TRBV7-3; cdr3_aa: CASSLTGGTDTQYF; cdr3_nt: TGTGCCAGCAGCTTAACGGGGGGCACAGATACGCAGTATTTT
j_call: TRBJ1-1; d_call: -; clone_size: many; v_call: TRBV12-3/TRBV12-4; cdr3_aa: CASYGTEAFF; cdr3_nt: TGTGCCAGCTATGGAACTGAAGCTTTCTTT
j_call: TRBJ2-7; d_call: TRBD1; clone_size: -; v_call: TRBV5-6; cdr3_aa: CASSSIQGVYEQYF; cdr3_nt: TGTGCCAGCAGCTCTATACAGGGGGTCTACGAGCAGTACTTC
j_call: TRBJ1-1; d_call: -; clone_size: many; v_call: TRBV20-1; cdr3_aa: CSASGGTKENTEAFF; cdr3_nt: TGCAGTGCTAGCGGGGGAACGAAGGAGAACACTGAAGCTTTCTTT
j_call: TRBJ2-1; d_call: -; clone_size: many; v_call: TRBV7-9; cdr3_aa: CASDRGVGSGYNEQFF; cdr3_nt: TGTGCCAGCGACAGAGGCGTGGGATCGGGTTATAATGAGCAGTTCTTC
j_call: TRBJ1-5; d_call: -; clone_size: many; v_call: TRBV3-1; cdr3_aa: CASSQPGQPQHF; cdr3_nt: TGTGCCAGCAGCCAGCCGGGTCAGCCCCAGCATTTT
j_call: TRBJ2-5; d_call: TRBD2; clone_size: many; v_call: TRBV15; cdr3_aa: CATRLATQETQYF; cdr3_nt: TGTGCCACCAGACTAGCGACCCAAGAGACCCAGTACTTC
j_call: TRBJ2-6; d_call: -; clone_size: many; v_call: TRBV7-6; cdr3_aa: CASSLLSVSGANVLTF; cdr3_nt: TGTGCCAGCAGCTTACTTTCTGTCTCTGGGGCCAACGTCCTGACTTTC
j_call: TRBJ2-7; d_call: TRBD2; clone_size: many; v_call: TRBV12-3/TRBV12-4; cdr3_aa: CASSSGLVNREQYF; cdr3_nt: TGTGCCAGCAGTTCGGGACTAGTTAATCGCGAGCAGTACTTC
j_call: TRBJ2-5; d_call: TRBD1; clone_size: many; v_call: TRBV5-5; cdr3_aa: CASSGDYRGQETQYF; cdr3_nt: TGTGCCAGCAGCGGAGATTACAGGGGGCAAGAGACCCAGTACTTC
j_call: TRBJ1-1; d_call: -; clone_size: many; v_call: TRBV5-1; cdr3_aa: CASSYFRLSNTEAFF; cdr3_nt: TGCGCCAGCAGCTATTTTAGGTTGTCGAACACTGAAGCTTTCTTT
j_call: TRBJ2-1; d_call: TRBD2; clone_size: many; v_call: TRBV5-6; cdr3_aa: CASSPGTSEQFF; cdr3_nt: TGTGCCAGCAGCCCCGGGACTAGCGAGCAGTTCTTC
j_call: TRBJ2-7; d_call: TRBD2; clone_size: many; v_call: TRBV20-1; cdr3_aa: CSASGTSGPYEQYF; cdr3_nt: TGCAGTGCTTCCGGGACTAGCGGACCCTACGAGCAGTACTTC
j_call: TRBJ2-3; d_call: -; clone_size: many; v_call: TRBV5-1; cdr3_aa: CASSSTWRDPTDTQYF; cdr3_nt: TGCGCCAGCAGCTCGACCTGGCGGGATCCCACAGATACGCAGTATTTT
j_call: TRBJ2-1; d_call: -; clone_size: many; v_call: TRBV7-9; cdr3_aa: CAADNEQFF; cdr3_nt: TGTGCCGCTGACAATGAGCAGTTCTTC
j_call: TRBJ2-3; d_call: TRBD2; clone_size: many; v_call: TRBV28; cdr3_aa: CASSLRAGSTDTQYF; cdr3_nt: TGTGCCAGCAGTTTAAGAGCGGGAAGTACAGATACGCAGTATTTT
j_call: TRBJ2-3; d_call: -; clone_size: many; v_call: TRBV9; cdr3_aa: CASSAPPGGGTDTQYF; cdr3_nt: TGTGCCAGCAGCGCCCCCCCGGGCGGGGGCACAGATACGCAGTATTTT
j_call: TRBJ2-1; d_call: TRBD2; clone_size: many; v_call: TRBV3-1; cdr3_aa: CASSGETSGSFGEQFF; cdr3_nt: TGTGCCAGCAGCGGGGAGACTAGCGGGAGTTTTGGTGAGCAGTTCTTC
j_call: TRBJ1-2; d_call: -; clone_size: -; v_call: TRBV12-3/TRBV12-4; cdr3_aa: CANSPWNIGSIYGYTF; cdr3_nt: TGTGCCAACAGTCCATGGAACATCGGAAGCATCTATGGCTACACCTTC
j_call: TRBJ2-5; d_call: -; clone_size: many; v_call: TRBV9; cdr3_aa: CASSKGVETQYF; cdr3_nt: TGTGCCAGCAGTAAGGGGGTAGAGACCCAGTACTTC